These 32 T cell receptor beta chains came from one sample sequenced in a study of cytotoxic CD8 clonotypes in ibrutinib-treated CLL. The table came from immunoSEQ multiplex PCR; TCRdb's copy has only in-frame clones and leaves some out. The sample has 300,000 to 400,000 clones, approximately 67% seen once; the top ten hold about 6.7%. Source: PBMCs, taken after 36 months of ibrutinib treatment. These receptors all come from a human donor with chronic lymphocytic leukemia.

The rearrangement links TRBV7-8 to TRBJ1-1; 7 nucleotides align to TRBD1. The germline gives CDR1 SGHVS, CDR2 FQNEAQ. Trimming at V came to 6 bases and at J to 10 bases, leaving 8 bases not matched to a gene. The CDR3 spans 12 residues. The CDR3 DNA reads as TGTGCCAGCAGGGACCCTACAGGGGTAGCTTTCTTT. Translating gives CASRDPTGVAFF.

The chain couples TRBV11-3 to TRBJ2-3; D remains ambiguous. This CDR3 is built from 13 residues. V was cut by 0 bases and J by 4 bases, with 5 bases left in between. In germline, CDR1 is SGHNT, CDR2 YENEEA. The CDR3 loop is CASSLEGSDTQYF. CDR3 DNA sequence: TGTGCCAGCAGCTTAGAGGGGTCAGATACGCAGTATTTT.

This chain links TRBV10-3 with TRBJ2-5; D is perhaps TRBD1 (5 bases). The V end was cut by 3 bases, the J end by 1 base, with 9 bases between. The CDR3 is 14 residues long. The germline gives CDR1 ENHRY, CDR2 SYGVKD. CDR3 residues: CAISDETAQETQYF. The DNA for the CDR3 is TGTGCCATCAGTGACGAGACAGCCCAAGAGACCCAGTACTTC.

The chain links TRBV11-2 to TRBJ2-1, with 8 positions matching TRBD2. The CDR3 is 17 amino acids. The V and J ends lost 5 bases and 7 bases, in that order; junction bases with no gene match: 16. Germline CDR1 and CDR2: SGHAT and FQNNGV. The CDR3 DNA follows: TGTGCCAGCAGCATATCCGCCGGGACTAGAGGTATTAATGAGCAGTTCTTC. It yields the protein CASSISAGTRGINEQFF. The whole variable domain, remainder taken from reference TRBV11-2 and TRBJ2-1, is EAGVAQSPRYKIIEKRQSVAFWCNPISGHATLYWYQQILGQGPKLLIQFQNNGVVDDSQLPKDRFSAERLKGVDSTLKIQPAKLEDSAVYLCASSISAGTRGINEQFFGPGTRLTVL.

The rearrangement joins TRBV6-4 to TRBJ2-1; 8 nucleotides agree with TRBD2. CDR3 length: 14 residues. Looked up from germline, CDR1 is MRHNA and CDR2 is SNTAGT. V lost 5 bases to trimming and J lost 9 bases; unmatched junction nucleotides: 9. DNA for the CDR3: TGTGCCAGCAGTTCCAGACTAGCGCTGGGTGAGCAGTTCTTC. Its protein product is CASSSRLALGEQFF.

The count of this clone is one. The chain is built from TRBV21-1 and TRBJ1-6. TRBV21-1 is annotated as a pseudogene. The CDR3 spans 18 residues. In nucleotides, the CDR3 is TGTGCCAGCGTGGGGTATGGCCCTAGAAGTTGTTCTAATTCACCCCTCCACTTT. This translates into CASVGYGPRSCSNSPLHF.

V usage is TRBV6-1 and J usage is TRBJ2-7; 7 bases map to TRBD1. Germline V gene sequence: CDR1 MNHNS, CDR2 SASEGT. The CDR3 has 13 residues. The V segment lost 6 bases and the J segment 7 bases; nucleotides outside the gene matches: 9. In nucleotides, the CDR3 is TGTGCCAGCAGGAAGCAGACAGGGTATGAGCAGTACTTC. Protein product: CASRKQTGYEQYF.

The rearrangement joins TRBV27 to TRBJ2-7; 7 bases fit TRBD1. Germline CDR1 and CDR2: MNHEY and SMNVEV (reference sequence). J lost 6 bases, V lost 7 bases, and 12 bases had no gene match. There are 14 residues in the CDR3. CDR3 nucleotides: TGTGCCAGCAAGACAGGGAAGTTATGGGGCGAGCAGTACTTC. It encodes CASKTGKLWGEQYF.

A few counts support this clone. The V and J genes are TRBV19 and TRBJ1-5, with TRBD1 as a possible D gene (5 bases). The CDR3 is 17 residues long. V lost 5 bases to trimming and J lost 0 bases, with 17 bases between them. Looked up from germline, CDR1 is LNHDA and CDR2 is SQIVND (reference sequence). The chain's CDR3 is CASSLPWGEYSNQPQHF. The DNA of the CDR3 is TGTGCCAGTAGTCTCCCATGGGGGGAATATAGCAATCAGCCCCAGCATTTT.

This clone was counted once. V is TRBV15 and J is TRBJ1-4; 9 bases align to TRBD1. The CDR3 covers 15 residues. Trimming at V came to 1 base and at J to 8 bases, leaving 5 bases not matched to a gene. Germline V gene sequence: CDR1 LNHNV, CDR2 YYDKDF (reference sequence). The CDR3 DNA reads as TGTGCCACCAGCAGAGTGGGACAGGGTATAGAAAAACTGTTTTTT. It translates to CATSRVGQGIEKLFF.

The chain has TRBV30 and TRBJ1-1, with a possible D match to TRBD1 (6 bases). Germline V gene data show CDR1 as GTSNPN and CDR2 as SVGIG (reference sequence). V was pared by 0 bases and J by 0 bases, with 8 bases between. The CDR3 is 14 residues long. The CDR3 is CAWSVGGMNTEAFF. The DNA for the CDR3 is TGTGCCTGGAGTGTAGGGGGGATGAACACTGAAGCTTTCTTT.

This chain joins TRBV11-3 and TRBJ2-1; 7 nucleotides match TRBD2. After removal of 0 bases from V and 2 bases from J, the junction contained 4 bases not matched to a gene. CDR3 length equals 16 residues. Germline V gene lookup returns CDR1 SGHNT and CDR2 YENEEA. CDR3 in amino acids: CASSLEIGRPYNEQFF. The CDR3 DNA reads TGTGCCAGCAGCTTAGAGATCGGGAGGCCCTACAATGAGCAGTTCTTC.

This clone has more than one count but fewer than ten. The chain's CDR3 is CASSSRTGMGPYEQYF. The CDR3 DNA sequence: TGTGCCAGCAGTTCCAGGACAGGGATGGGACCCTACGAGCAGTACTTC. The J gene is TRBJ2-7, the V gene TRBV27; 8 bases map to TRBD1. The CDR3 is 16 residues long. V dropped 4 bases and J dropped 2; count of bases not matched to a gene: 10. CDR1 is MNHEY, CDR2 SMNVEV, per germline (reference sequence).

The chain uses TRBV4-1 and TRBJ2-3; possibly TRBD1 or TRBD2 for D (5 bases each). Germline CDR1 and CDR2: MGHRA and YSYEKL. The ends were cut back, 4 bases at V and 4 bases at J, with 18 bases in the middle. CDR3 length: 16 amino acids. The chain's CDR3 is CASSLSRDVVPDTQYF. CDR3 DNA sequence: TGCGCCAGCAGCCTCTCCCGGGACGTAGTACCAGATACGCAGTATTTT.

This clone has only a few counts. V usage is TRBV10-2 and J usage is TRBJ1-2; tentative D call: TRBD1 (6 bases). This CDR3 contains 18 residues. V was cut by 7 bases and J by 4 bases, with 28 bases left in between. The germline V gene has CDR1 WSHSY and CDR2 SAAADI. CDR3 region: CASNDITIRGTPLYGYTF. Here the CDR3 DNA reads TGCGCCAGCAATGACATCACAATCAGGGGAACACCCCTCTATGGCTACACCTTC.

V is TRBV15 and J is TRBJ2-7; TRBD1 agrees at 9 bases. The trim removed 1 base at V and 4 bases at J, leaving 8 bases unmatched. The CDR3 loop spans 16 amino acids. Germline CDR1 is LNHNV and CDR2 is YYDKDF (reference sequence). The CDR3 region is CATSRGGNRGRYEQYF. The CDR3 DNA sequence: TGTGCCACCAGCAGAGGGGGGAACAGGGGGCGGTACGAGCAGTACTTC. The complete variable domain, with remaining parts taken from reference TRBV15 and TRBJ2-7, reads DAMVIQNPRYQVTQFGKPVTLSCSQTLNHNVMYWYQQKSSQAPKLLFHYYDKDFNNEADTPDNFQSRRPNTSFCFLDIRSPGLGDTAMYLCATSRGGNRGRYEQYFGPGTRLTVT.

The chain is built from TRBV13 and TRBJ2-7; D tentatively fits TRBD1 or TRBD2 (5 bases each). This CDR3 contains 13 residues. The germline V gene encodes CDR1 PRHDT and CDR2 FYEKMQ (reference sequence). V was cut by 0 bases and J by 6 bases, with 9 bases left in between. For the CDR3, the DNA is TGTGCCAGCAGCTTAGGCCTGGGGGTCGAGCAGTACTTC. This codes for CASSLGLGVEQYF.

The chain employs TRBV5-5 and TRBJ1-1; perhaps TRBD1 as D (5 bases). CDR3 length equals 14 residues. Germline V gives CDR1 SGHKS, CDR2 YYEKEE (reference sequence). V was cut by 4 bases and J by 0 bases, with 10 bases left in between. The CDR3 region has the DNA TGTGCCAGCAGCGACGACAGCGTGAACACTGAAGCTTTCTTT. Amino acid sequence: CASSDDSVNTEAFF.

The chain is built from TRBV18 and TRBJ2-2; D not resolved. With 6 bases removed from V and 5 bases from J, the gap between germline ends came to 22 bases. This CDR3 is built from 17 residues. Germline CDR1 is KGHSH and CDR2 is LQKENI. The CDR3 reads CASSRDQDSAETGELFF. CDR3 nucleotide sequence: TGTGCCAGCTCGCGAGATCAGGATTCCGCGGAGACCGGGGAGCTGTTTTTT.

The CDR3 bases are TGTGCCAGCAGTTGGGGCGGGTTCACCGGGGAGCTGTTTTTT. Amino acid sequence: CASSWGGFTGELFF. This chain links TRBV6-5 with TRBJ2-2, with D possibly being TRBD1 or TRBD2 (5 bases each). The ends were cut back, 4 bases at V and 4 bases at J, with 10 bases in the middle. The germline gives CDR1 MNHEY, CDR2 SVGAGI. The CDR3 is made up of 14 amino acids.

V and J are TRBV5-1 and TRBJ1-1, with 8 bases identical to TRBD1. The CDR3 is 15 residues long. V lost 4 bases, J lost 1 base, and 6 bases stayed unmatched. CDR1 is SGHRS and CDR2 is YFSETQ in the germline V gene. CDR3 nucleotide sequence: TGCGCCAGCAGCCCGGGCGGGACAGGGAACACTGAAGCTTTCTTT. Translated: CASSPGGTGNTEAFF.

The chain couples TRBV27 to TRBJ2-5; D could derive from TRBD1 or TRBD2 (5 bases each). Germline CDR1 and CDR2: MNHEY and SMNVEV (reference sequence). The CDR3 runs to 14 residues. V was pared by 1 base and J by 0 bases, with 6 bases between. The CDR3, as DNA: TGTGCCAGCAGTTTATTGGGACACCAAGAGACCCAGTACTTC. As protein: CASSLLGHQETQYF.

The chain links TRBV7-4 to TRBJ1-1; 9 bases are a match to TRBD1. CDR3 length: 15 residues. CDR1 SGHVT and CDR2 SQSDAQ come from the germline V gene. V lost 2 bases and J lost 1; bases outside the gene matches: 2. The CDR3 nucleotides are TGTGCCAGCAGCTTATGGGACAGGGAGAACACTGAAGCTTTCTTT. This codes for CASSLWDRENTEAFF.

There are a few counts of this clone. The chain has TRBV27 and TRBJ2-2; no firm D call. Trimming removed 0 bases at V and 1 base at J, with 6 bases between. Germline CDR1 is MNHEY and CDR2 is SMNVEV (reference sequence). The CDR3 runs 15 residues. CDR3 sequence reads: CASSLSSLNTGELFF. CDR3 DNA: TGTGCCAGCAGTTTATCGTCCCTGAACACCGGGGAGCTGTTTTTT.

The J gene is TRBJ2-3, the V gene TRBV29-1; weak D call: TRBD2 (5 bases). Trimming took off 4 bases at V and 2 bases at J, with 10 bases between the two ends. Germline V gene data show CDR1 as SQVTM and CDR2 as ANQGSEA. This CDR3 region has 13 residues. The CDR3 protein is CSVAGRTTDTQYF. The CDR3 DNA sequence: TGCAGCGTTGCGGGGAGAACCACAGATACGCAGTATTTT.

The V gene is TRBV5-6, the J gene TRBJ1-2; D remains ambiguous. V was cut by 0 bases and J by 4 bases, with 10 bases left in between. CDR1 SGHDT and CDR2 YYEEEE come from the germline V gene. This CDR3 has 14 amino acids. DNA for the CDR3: TGTGCCAGCAGCTTGGGCGGCAGCTCCTATGGCTACACCTTC. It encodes CASSLGGSSYGYTF.

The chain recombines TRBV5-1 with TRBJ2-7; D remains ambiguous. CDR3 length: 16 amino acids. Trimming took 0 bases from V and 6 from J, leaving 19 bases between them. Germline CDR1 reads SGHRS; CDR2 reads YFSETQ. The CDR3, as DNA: TGCGCCAGCAGCTTGGACGGACCATCCCCTACTGGCGAGCAGTACTTC. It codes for CASSLDGPSPTGEQYF.

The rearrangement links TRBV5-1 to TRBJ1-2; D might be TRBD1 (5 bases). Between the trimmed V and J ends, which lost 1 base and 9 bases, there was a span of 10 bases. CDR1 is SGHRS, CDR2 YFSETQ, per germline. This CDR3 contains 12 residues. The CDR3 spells CASSLTQGSYTF. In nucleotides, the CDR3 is TGCGCCAGCAGCTTGACCCAGGGTAGCTACACCTTC.

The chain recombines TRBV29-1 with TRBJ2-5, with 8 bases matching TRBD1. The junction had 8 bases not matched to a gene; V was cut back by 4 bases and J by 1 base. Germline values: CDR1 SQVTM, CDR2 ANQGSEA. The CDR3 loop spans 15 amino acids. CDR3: CSVGRGQVPQETQYF. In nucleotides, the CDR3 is TGCAGCGTTGGAAGGGGACAGGTACCCCAAGAGACCCAGTACTTC.

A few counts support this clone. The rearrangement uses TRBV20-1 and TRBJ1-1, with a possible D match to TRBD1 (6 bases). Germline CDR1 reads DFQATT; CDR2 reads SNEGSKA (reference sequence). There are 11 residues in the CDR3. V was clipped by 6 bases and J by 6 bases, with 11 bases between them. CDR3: CSATRGAEAFF. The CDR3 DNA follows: TGCAGTGCCACTAGGGGGGCTGAAGCTTTCTTT.

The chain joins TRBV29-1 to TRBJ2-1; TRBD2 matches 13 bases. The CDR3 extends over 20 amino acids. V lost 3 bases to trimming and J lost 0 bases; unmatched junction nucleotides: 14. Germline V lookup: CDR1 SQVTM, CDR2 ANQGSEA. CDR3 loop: CSVEVWRLAGGWSSYNEQFF. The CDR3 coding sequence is TGCAGCGTTGAGGTGTGGAGACTAGCGGGAGGATGGAGCTCCTACAATGAGCAGTTCTTC.

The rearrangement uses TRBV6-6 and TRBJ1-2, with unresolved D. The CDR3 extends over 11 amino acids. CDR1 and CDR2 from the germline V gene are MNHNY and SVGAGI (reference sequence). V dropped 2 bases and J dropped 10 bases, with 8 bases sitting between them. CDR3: CASSYRLAYTF. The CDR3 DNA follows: TGTGCCAGCAGTTACCGCCTGGCCTACACCTTC.